This T cell receptor (beta chain) was obtained from a study of blood T cell repertoires in COVID-19 (TCRdb year 2020). For the study in its entirety: Collaborator samples came from the United States, Italy and Spain and covered acute and convalescent phases of COVID-19. Samples were obtained from the ongoing ImmuneRACE study (first 160 participants) and from 950 to 1,500 subjects provided by 6 global collaborators. The repertoires were released in a freely available public database intended as a resource for research on the immune response to SARS-CoV-2. Subjects who had been exposed to COVID-19, were actively infected with it, or had recovered from it provided the deeply sampled blood TCRbeta repertoires that made up the dataset. Where available, HLA class I and class II types were obtained from metadata supplied by the sample provider rather than from assay-based typing. The material from the prospective study consisted of cDNA or gDNA derived from T cells, B-cell-depleted T cells, or PBMCs. The sample metadata nearly always contained a de-identified subject ID, COVID-19 status, age in years and sex. Broad study findings and their caveats: The quantity of clinical and demographic metadata differed by source and by participant and was supplied without curation.

TCRbeta CDR3 regions were amplified from genomic DNA using the immunoSEQ Assay, a bias-controlled multiplex PCR. The study's processing was this. The number of nucleated cells in each sample was estimated from the amplification of reference gene primers within the assay. To quantify the absolute abundance of each unique TCRbeta CDR3 rearrangement, sequence reads were collapsed and filtered. Productive Simpson clonality was computed per sample as the square root of Simpson's diversity index over productive rearrangements. Not all clones reach the TCRdb copy of this immuneACCESS table, which keeps in-frame sequences only. Checked studies attribute under half of the gap to unresolved V genes and leave the rest unexplained. V, J and clone size are taken as reported in that table, and D and trimming were inferred from the DNA itself. This sample has about 370,000 clones in its table, and 80% to 90% of those were observed once. About 10% of the sample lies in the top ten.

A remark on this clone: Its antigen has not been determined. Nothing much larger sits one base from this clone, and base qualities are not available.

In Seattle, one collaborating source enrolled patients while the infection was active and tracked those patients longitudinally over the course of disease. Collaborating institutions collected whole blood in K2EDTA tubes following their own protocols. For TCRbeta analysis, collaborator samples were shipped as frozen whole blood, as isolated PBMCs, or as DNA extracted from either sample type. The cysteine opens and the phenylalanine closes a CDR3 of 11 amino acids. Only the CDR3 portion is preserved as DNA: 33 bases, with reading frame beginning at the first base. The junction shows trimming of 10 bases on V and 4 bases on J, plus 8 bases between the germline ends. CDR1 is given as MDHEN and CDR2 as SYDVKM, both from the germline V gene.

The TCR sequence derives from a woman between 25 and 40 years old with COVID-19, enrolled during active disease. Recombination linked TRBV28 to TRBJ2-1, with no reliable assignment of the D segment. The sequencing sample was made of peripheral blood. The DNA sequence is TGTGCCATCTCCGGGTACAATGAGCAGTTCTTC. It codes for CAISGYNEQFF.